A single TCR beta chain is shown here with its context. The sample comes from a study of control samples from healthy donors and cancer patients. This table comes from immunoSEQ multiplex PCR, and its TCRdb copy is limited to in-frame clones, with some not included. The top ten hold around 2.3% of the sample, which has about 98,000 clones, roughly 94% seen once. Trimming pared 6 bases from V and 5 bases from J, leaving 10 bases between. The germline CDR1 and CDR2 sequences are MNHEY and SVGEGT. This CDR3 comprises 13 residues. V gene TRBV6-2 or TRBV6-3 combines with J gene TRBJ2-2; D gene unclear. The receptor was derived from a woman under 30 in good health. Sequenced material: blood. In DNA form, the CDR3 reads TGTGCCAGCAGCCCGGGCAGGACCGGGGAGCTGTTTTTT. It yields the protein CASSPGRTGELFF.